The 17 T cell receptor beta chains in this list originate from one sample, sequenced in a study of CXCR3-negative and CXCR3-positive naive CD8 T cells. The authors made the TRB cDNA libraries by 5' RACE using UMI labels. From the 5' RACE reads, TCRdb lists one entry per CDR3 protein and no DNA. Recorded here are roughly 40,000 distinct CDR3 sequences; the top ten clones represent about 1.4%. Sequencing was done on a sample of naive CXCR3- CD8+ T cells from blood. Subset in this sample: CD45RO-CCR7+CD27+CD95- naive CD8+ T cells lacking CXCR3 (TNR3-). These receptors all stem from a human donor in good health. Some clones in this sample may be carry-over from other donors' samples.

The chain has TRBV21-1 and TRBJ2-7. TRBV21-1 corresponds to a pseudogene. The CDR3 sequence is 12 residues long. CDR3: CATRDFYYEQYF.

The V call is TRBV5-5, the J call TRBJ2-2. The length of the CDR3 is 12 residues. In germline, CDR1 is SGHKS, CDR2 YYEKEE (reference sequence). The CDR3 protein is CASNILAGELFF.

The CDR3 here is CASRNALGDKNIQYF. V usage is TRBV7-7 and J usage is TRBJ2-4; TCRdb selects TRBD1, and the lack of DNA leaves this call unchecked. The germline V gene has CDR1 SSHAT and CDR2 FNYEAQ (reference sequence). The CDR3 has 15 residues.

The V gene is TRBV7-2, the J gene TRBJ2-7; TCRdb designates TRBD1, a call that cannot be tested without DNA. CDR1 and CDR2 (germline): SGHTA, FQGNSA. The CDR3 spans 13 residues. The CDR3 here is CASSPAGTYEQYF.

J is TRBJ2-1 and V is TRBV15; TCRdb returns TRBD1, unconfirmable since there is no DNA. This CDR3 has 12 amino acids. CDR1 LNHNV and CDR2 YYDKDF come from the germline V gene (reference sequence). This CDR3 reads CATSNVGELGFF.

The V and J genes are TRBV6-4 and TRBJ2-2; TCRdb gives TRBD2 as the D gene, but with no DNA this cannot be confirmed. Per the germline V gene, CDR1 is MRHNA and CDR2 is SNTAGT. The CDR3 has 15 amino acids. CDR3 sequence reads: CASSEVAANTGELFF.

This chain connects TRBV27 to TRBJ2-1; TCRdb's assignment of TRBD1 cannot be checked, as there is no DNA. CDR3 length: 12 residues. Germline V gives CDR1 MNHEY, CDR2 SMNVEV (reference sequence). This CDR3 is CASGGPRGEQFF.

This chain uses TRBV29-1 with TRBJ2-1; no DNA is available, so the TRBD1 call from TCRdb remains unchecked. Germline lookup yields CDR1 SQVTM and CDR2 ANQGSEA. The CDR3 loop spans 14 amino acids. The CDR3 sequence: CSVEPGQGGPEQFF.

The genes are TRBV11-2 and TRBJ2-1; the TRBD2 assignment by TCRdb is unverifiable without DNA. Per germline, CDR1 SGHAT and CDR2 FQNNGV. There are 14 residues in the CDR3. CDR3 amino acids: CASSLQSPPDEQFF.

The rearrangement links TRBV30 to TRBJ1-5. CDR3 length: 12 amino acids. Germline values: CDR1 GTSNPN, CDR2 SVGIG (reference sequence). CDR3 sequence: CAWTEGKRPQHF.

The rearrangement joins TRBV6-6 to TRBJ2-7; without DNA, the TCRdb call of TRBD2 cannot be checked. There are 15 residues in the CDR3. CDR1 and CDR2 (germline): MNHNY, SVGAGI (reference sequence). CDR3 sequence: CASSYEREGLYEQYF.

This chain links TRBV6-5 with TRBJ1-2. This CDR3 is built from 12 residues. The germline CDR1 and CDR2 sequences are MNHEY and SVGAGI. The CDR3 reads CASSFGPYGYTF.

The chain uses TRBV19 and TRBJ2-7; TCRdb names TRBD1, which stays unverified in the absence of DNA. The germline V gene has CDR1 LNHDA and CDR2 SQIVND (reference sequence). The CDR3 consists of 16 residues. The chain's CDR3 is CASSTQEYGIVDEQYF.

The chain joins TRBV30 to TRBJ1-6; the TCRdb call, TRBD1, lacks DNA for checking. CDR1 and CDR2 (germline): GTSNPN, SVGIG (reference sequence). The CDR3 extends over 15 amino acids. The CDR3 reads CAWSVMGRGPSPLHF.

V is TRBV29-1 and J is TRBJ1-2; with no DNA, the TCRdb D assignment of TRBD1 cannot be verified. The CDR3 sequence is 11 residues long. The germline gives CDR1 SQVTM, CDR2 ANQGSEA. The CDR3 loop reads CSVARGHGYTF.

The chain is built from TRBV5-1 and TRBJ2-2. The CDR3 is 17 amino acids. CDR1 and CDR2 from the germline V gene are SGHRS and YFSETQ. This chain's CDR3 is CASSLLLTISNTGELFF.

The CDR3 sequence is CASSYAGFSYNEQFF. The chain has TRBV6-2 or TRBV6-3 and TRBJ2-1; the D call of TRBD1 rests on TCRdb alone, since no DNA is present to check it. Germline V gene sequence: CDR1 MNHEY, CDR2 SVGEGT. The CDR3 totals 15 residues.